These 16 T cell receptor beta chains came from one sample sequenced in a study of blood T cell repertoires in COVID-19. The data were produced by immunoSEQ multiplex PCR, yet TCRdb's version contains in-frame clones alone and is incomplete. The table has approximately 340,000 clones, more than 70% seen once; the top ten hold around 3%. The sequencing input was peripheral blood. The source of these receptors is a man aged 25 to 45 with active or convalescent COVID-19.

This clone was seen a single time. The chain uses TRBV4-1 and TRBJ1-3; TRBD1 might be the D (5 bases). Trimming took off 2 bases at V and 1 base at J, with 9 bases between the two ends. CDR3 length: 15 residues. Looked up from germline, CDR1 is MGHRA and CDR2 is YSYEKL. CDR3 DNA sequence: TGCGCCAGCAGCCAACTGGGACTATCTGGAAACACCATATATTTT. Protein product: CASSQLGLSGNTIYF.

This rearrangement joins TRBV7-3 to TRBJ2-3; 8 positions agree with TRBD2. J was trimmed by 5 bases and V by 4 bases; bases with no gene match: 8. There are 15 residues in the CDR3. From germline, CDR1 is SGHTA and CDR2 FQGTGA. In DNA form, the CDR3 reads TGTGCCAGCAGCTCGGGACTAGTCAAAGGAGATACGCAGTATTTT. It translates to CASSSGLVKGDTQYF.

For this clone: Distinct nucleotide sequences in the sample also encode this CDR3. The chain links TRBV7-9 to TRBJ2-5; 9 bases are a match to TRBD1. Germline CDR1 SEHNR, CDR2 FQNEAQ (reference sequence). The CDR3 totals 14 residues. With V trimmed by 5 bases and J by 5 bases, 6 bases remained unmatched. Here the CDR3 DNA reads TGTGCCAGCAGCCTTGGGACAGGGAGGGAGACCCAGTACTTC. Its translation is CASSLGTGRETQYF.

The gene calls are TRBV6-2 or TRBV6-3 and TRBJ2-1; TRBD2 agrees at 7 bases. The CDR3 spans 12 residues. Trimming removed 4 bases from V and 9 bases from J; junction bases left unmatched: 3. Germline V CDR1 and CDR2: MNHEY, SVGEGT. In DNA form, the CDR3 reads TGTGCCAGCAGTTGGTGGGAGGGTGAGCAGTTCTTC. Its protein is CASSWWEGEQFF.

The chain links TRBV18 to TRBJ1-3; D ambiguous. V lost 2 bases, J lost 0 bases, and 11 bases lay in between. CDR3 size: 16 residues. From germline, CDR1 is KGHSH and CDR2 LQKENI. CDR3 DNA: TGTGCCAGCTCACCAGGGCGGGCGAGCTCTGGAAACACCATATATTTT. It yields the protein CASSPGRASSGNTIYF.

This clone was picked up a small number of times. CDR3 residues: CASSVVAGGGNEQFF. DNA of the CDR3: TGTGCCAGCAGCGTAGTTGCGGGAGGGGGGAATGAGCAGTTCTTC. The chain couples TRBV9 to TRBJ2-1; 9 nucleotides agree with TRBD2. The length of the CDR3 is 15 residues. J lost 7 bases, V lost 0 bases, and 5 bases had no gene match. Per germline, CDR1 SGDLS and CDR2 YYNGEE.

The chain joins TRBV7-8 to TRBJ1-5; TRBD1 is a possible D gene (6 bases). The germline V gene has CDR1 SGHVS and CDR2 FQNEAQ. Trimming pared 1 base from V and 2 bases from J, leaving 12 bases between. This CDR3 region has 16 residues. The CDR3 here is CASSLEGGRGNQPQHF. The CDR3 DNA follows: TGTGCCAGCAGCTTAGAGGGGGGGCGCGGCAATCAGCCCCAGCATTTT.

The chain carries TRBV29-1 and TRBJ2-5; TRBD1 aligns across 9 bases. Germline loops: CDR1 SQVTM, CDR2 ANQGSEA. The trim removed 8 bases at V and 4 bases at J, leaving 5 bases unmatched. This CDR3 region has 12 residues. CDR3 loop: CSTDRGGETQYF. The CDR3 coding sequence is TGCAGCACGGACAGGGGAGGAGAGACCCAGTACTTC.

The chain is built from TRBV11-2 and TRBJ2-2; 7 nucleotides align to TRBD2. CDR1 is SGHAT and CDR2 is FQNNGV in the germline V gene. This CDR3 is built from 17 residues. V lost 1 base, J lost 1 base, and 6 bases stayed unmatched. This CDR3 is CASSLGERGLNTGELFF. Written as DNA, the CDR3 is TGTGCCAGCAGCTTAGGGGAGCGGGGCTTGAACACCGGGGAGCTGTTTTTT.

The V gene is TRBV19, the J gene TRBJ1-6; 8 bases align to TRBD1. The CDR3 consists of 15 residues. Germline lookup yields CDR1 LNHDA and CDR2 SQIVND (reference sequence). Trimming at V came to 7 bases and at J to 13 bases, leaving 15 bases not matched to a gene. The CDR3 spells CASKRTGQGKLPLHF. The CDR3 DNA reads TGTGCCAGTAAGCGGACAGGGCAGGGGAAGCTTCCCCTCCACTTT.

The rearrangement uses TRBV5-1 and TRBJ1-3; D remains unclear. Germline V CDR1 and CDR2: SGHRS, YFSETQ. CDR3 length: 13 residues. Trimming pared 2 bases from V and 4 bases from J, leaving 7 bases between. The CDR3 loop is CASSLTLGNTIYF. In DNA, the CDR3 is TGCGCCAGCAGCTTAACTTTAGGAAACACCATATATTTT. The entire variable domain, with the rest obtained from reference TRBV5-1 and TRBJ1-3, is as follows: KAGVTQTPRYLIKTRGQQVTLSCSPISGHRSVSWYQQTPGQGLQFLFEYFSETQRNKGNFPGRFSGRQFSNSRSEMNVSTLELGDSALYLCASSLTLGNTIYFGEGSWLTVV.

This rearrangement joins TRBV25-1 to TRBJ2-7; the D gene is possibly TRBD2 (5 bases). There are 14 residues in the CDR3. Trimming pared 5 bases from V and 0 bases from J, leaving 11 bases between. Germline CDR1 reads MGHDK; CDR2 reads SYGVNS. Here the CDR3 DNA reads TGTGCCAGCAGTACTAGGACGAGCTCCTACGAGCAGTACTTC. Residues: CASSTRTSSYEQYF.

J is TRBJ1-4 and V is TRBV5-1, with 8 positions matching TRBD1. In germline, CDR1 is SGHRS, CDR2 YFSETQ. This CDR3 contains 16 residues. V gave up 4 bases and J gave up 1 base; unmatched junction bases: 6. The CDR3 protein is CASSPGQVITNEKLFF. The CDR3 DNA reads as TGCGCCAGCAGCCCGGGACAGGTGATAACTAATGAAAAACTGTTTTTT.

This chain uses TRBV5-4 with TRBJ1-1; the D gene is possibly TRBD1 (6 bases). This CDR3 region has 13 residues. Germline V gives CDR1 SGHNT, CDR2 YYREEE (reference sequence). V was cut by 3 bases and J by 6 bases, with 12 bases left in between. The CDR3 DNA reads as TGTGCCAGCAGCTCCCCAGGGGCTCCTGAAGCTTTCTTT. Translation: CASSSPGAPEAFF.

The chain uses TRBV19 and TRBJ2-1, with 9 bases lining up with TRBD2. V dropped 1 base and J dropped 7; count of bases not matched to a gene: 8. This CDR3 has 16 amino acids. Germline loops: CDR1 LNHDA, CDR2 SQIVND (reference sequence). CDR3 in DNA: TGTGCCAGTAGTATAGGGGGACTAGCAGGGGTGAATGAGCAGTTCTTC. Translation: CASSIGGLAGVNEQFF.

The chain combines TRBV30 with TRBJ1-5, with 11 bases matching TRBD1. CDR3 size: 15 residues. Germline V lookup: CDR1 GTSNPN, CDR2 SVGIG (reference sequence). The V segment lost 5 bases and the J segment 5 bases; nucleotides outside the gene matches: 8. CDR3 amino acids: CAWGQGAAKHQPQHF. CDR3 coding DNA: TGTGCCTGGGGACAGGGGGCAGCTAAACATCAGCCCCAGCATTTT.